These T cell receptor beta chains were read from a single sample in a study of glioma-infiltrating T cells after dendritic cell vaccination. Assay used: immunoSEQ multiplex PCR; TCRdb lists only in-frame clones, some missing. Of 75,000 to 100,000 clones listed, around three quarters were seen once; the top ten hold 5.5% to 7%. Sequencing used blood, obtained before dendritic cell vaccination. All receptors derive from a human donor with glioblastoma. CDR3s include the opening cysteine and the closing phenylalanine or tryptophan. Clone size is shown for a subset of rows, as once, few, many or a class of expanded clone.

J | size | V | CDR3
TRBJ1-2 | - | TRBV14 | CASSQDGDRGNYGYTF
TRBJ1-2 | - | TRBV18 | CASSAGQGNNYGYTF
TRBJ2-7 | - | TRBV6-5 | CASSYGTGDYEQYF
TRBJ1-3 | - | TRBV5-1 | CASSLGPGSSGNTIYF
TRBJ2-7 | - | TRBV5-1 | CASSFNTGPSSYEQYF
TRBJ1-2 | - | TRBV29-1 | CSTGGPWYGYTF
TRBJ1-2 | - | TRBV7-9 | CASSLVDSNYGYTF
TRBJ2-7 | - | TRBV19 | CASSIGPGEQYF
TRBJ1-1 | - | TRBV5-1 | CASAQGLNTEAFF
TRBJ2-5 | - | TRBV6-1 | CASSELAVQETQYF
TRBJ1-2 | - | TRBV5-8 | CASSSPSGWDRAYGYTF
TRBJ2-1 | - | TRBV5-4 | CASSFLGVEQFF
TRBJ2-3 | - | TRBV6-1 | CASSVSSGVGDTQYF
TRBJ1-2 | - | TRBV6-6 | CASSPRTSNYGYTF
TRBJ2-3 | few | TRBV9 | CASSLLAGGSGTQYF
TRBJ2-7 | - | TRBV7-9 | CASSPVSDEQYF
TRBJ2-2 | - | TRBV4-2 | CASSQASGASTGELFF
TRBJ2-7 | - | TRBV11-2 | CASSLAGGTYEQYF
TRBJ2-3 | - | TRBV7-9 | CASGHWGGRWNTQYF
TRBJ1-3 | - | TRBV5-1 | CASSLFSSGNTIYF
TRBJ2-3 | - | TRBV5-1 | CASSTQTSVTDTQYF
TRBJ1-2 | - | TRBV19 | CASYEPVVGYTF
TRBJ1-3 | few | TRBV6-5 | CASSYSRDRVHTIYF
TRBJ1-4 | - | TRBV11-2 | CASSLAGLKEKLFF
TRBJ2-7 | - | TRBV2 | CASNGGLGVYEQYF
TRBJ2-3 | - | TRBV7-9 | CASSLSLARTSTDTQYF
TRBJ2-5 | - | TRBV9 | CASSVGQGEETQYF
TRBJ2-2 | - | TRBV9 | CASSVTGGGGGELFF
TRBJ1-5 | once | TRBV2 | CASNTGGGQPQHF
TRBJ1-5 | - | TRBV9 | CASSFRDRGNEPQHF
TRBJ2-7 | - | TRBV4-1 | CASSQISRDRGTYEQYF
TRBJ2-2 | - | TRBV5-4 | CASSFGGRNTGELFF
TRBJ2-7 | few | TRBV6-1 | CASREGPSYEQYF
TRBJ2-1 | - | TRBV6-1 | CASSVRKSGGARNEQFF
TRBJ1-2 | - | TRBV15 | CATSRDLTTNYGYTF
TRBJ1-1 | - | TRBV11-2 | CASSSGGWTEAFF
TRBJ1-5 | once | TRBV29-1 | CSVQWGTGNQPQHF
TRBJ1-1 | - | TRBV27 | CASSLFRTNTEAFF
TRBJ1-2 | - | TRBV7-3 | CASSLHPGQGIYGYTF
TRBJ1-2 | - | TRBV5-4 | CASSRQGGSGYTF
TRBJ1-2 | - | TRBV29-1 | CSAEPTRSINYGYTF
TRBJ2-2 | - | TRBV9 | CASSRDVGSNTGELFF
TRBJ2-3 | - | TRBV5-4 | CASYPQGADTQYF
TRBJ1-1 | - | TRBV6-4 | CASSDSPGSPEAFF
TRBJ1-1 | few | TRBV5-6 | CASIPRTGNTEAFF
TRBJ2-5 | - | TRBV5-1 | CASSVLPPLRGQETQYF
TRBJ2-7 | - | TRBV2 | CASSRDRGTYEQYF
TRBJ1-5 | - | TRBV15 | CATSYRQGDQPQHF
TRBJ1-4 | few | TRBV19 | CASSIDVGQVNEKLFF
TRBJ2-2 | - | TRBV11-2 | CASSFGTILFF
TRBJ2-2 | - | TRBV18 | CASSPGTAEMNTGELFF
TRBJ1-2 | few | TRBV19 | CASSPRTGMMRYTF
TRBJ1-4 | - | TRBV28 | CASSAGRRNEKLFF
TRBJ2-7 | - | TRBV29-1 | CSVEWGQGTGEQYF
TRBJ2-7 | - | TRBV5-4 | CASSPGIAGLNTPYEQYF
TRBJ1-1 | once | TRBV6-5 | CASSYSIGTGAEAFF
TRBJ2-2 | - | TRBV5-6 | CASSFRGAGTGELFF